These 25 T cell receptor beta chains came from one sample sequenced in a study of OX40 agonist ivuxolimab in advanced cancers. Sequencing was performed with immunoSEQ multiplex PCR; in TCRdb, only in-frame clones are kept and a portion is missing. The sample holds about 89,000 clones, just under 95% seen once. The sample was CD4+ or CD8+ T cells sorted from blood, taken in a trial of the OX40 agonist ivuxolimab. These TCRs come from an adult with an advanced solid tumor such as melanoma, head and neck, liver or kidney cancer.

This clone has a single count. This rearrangement joins TRBV27 to TRBJ2-3; D tentatively reads TRBD1 or TRBD2 (5 bases each). V was shortened by 10 bases and J by 4 bases, with 15 bases between the two germline ends. Germline loops: CDR1 MNHEY, CDR2 SMNVEV (reference sequence). The CDR3 runs to 13 residues. The CDR3 region has the DNA TGTGCCACCCGGGACCGTCGCGCAGATACGCAGTATTTT. Translation gives CATRDRRADTQYF.

Only a few counts were recorded for this clone. The rearrangement joins TRBV30 to TRBJ1-2, with 10 bases fitting TRBD1. J lost 4 bases, V lost 4 bases, and 3 bases had no gene match. Germline V gives CDR1 GTSNPN, CDR2 SVGIG (reference sequence). The CDR3 loop spans 13 amino acids. The CDR3 region has the DNA TGTGCCTGGACGGGACAGGGGCTCTATGGCTACACCTTC. The encoded protein is CAWTGQGLYGYTF.

CDR3 region: CASSSSASYNEQFF. The CDR3 DNA reads TGTGCCAGCAGCTCTAGCGCATCCTACAATGAGCAGTTCTTC. The chain carries TRBV9 and TRBJ2-1, with D perhaps TRBD2 (6 bases). Trimming removed 4 bases at V and 1 base at J, with 9 bases between. CDR3 length: 14 residues. CDR1 and CDR2 from the germline V gene are SGDLS and YYNGEE.

The genes are TRBV25-1 and TRBJ2-7; D may be TRBD1 (5 bases). This CDR3 has 14 residues. Trimming removed 7 bases from V and 2 bases from J, with 15 bases in between. Germline values: CDR1 MGHDK, CDR2 SYGVNS. DNA for the CDR3: TGTGCCAGCACCGACGTCAGGGTGCCCTACGAGCAGTACTTC. Protein product: CASTDVRVPYEQYF.

This clone was seen only once. The chain couples TRBV28 to TRBJ2-3; 9 nucleotides match TRBD1. The CDR3 is made up of 14 amino acids. Losses at the gene ends were 6 bases for V and 10 bases for J; bases not matched to a gene: 11. CDR1 and CDR2 (germline): MDHEN, SYDVKM. The CDR3 DNA is TGTGCCAGCAGCCGGGACAGGGAAGTGGGTGCGCAGTATTTT. It yields the protein CASSRDREVGAQYF.

This clone showed up just once. V usage is TRBV6-5 and J usage is TRBJ1-5; D unclear. The CDR3 has 14 amino acids. Germline V CDR1 and CDR2: MNHEY, SVGAGI. V lost 5 bases and J lost 9, with 17 bases in between. CDR3 in amino acids: CASSGGQRMPPQHF. The CDR3 nucleotides are TGTGCCAGCAGTGGCGGTCAGCGCATGCCGCCCCAGCATTTT.

V is TRBV6-5 and J is TRBJ2-3; D uncertain. Germline loops: CDR1 MNHEY, CDR2 SVGAGI. V lost 0 bases, J lost 3 bases, and 10 bases lay in between. The CDR3 has 15 residues. This CDR3 is CASSYSGSETDTQYF. The CDR3 DNA is TGTGCCAGCAGTTACTCAGGGTCTGAAACAGATACGCAGTATTTT.

This chain joins TRBV7-2 and TRBJ2-7; 10 bases map to TRBD2. This CDR3 region has 13 residues. Germline loops: CDR1 SGHTA, CDR2 FQGNSA. J lost 7 bases, V lost 9 bases, and 9 bases had no gene match. For the CDR3, the DNA is TGTGCCAGTAGGAGCGGGGGGGCCGGGGAGCAGTACTTC. This gives the protein CASRSGGAGEQYF. The entire variable domain, with the rest obtained from reference TRBV7-2 and TRBJ2-7, is as follows: GAGVSQSPSNKVTEKGKDVELRCDPISGHTALYWYRQSLGQGLEFLIYFQGNSAPDKSGLPSDRFSAERTGGSVSTLTIQRTQQEDSAVYLCASRSGGAGEQYFGPGTRLTVT.

V usage is TRBV6-6 and J usage is TRBJ1-6, with D hard to call. The V gene lost 6 bases and the J gene lost 7 bases, with 16 bases spanning the gap. The CDR3 consists of 15 residues. Germline V lookup: CDR1 MNHNY, CDR2 SVGAGI (reference sequence). CDR3 DNA sequence: TGTGCCAGCAGCAACGGGAGGGAGGCCAATTCACCCCTCCACTTT. Translating gives CASSNGREANSPLHF.

This rearrangement joins TRBV6-6 to TRBJ1-1; D possibly corresponds to TRBD1 (5 bases). Germline loops: CDR1 MNHNY, CDR2 SVGAGI (reference sequence). V lost 3 bases and J 4 bases, leaving 12 bases between the germline ends. This CDR3 is 14 amino acids long. The CDR3: CASSYKGSGTEAFF. CDR3 nucleotides: TGTGCCAGCAGTTATAAGGGGTCGGGCACTGAAGCTTTCTTT.

Here the CDR3 DNA reads TGTGCCAGCAGCAGGGATTTGAACACCGGGGAGCTGTTTTTT. Amino acids: CASSRDLNTGELFF. V is TRBV14 and J is TRBJ2-2; D remains ambiguous. Trimming left V 5 bases short and J 1 base short, with 8 bases between. Germline loops: CDR1 SGHDN, CDR2 FVKESK. The CDR3 spans 14 residues.

V is TRBV29-1 and J is TRBJ2-3; D remains unclear. There are 12 residues in the CDR3. V shed 3 bases and J shed 1 base, with 5 bases lying between them. Germline CDR1 and CDR2: SQVTM and ANQGSEA. The CDR3 sequence is CSVDVGTDTQYF. Here the CDR3 DNA reads TGCAGCGTTGATGTCGGCACAGATACGCAGTATTTT.

CDR3 loop: CASSFLRTVYSGNTIYF. The CDR3 nucleotides read TGTGCCAGCAGCTTCCTCAGGACAGTGTACTCTGGAAACACCATATATTTT. This chain links TRBV7-8 with TRBJ1-3, with D possibly being TRBD1 (6 bases). The V end lost 3 bases, the J end lost 0 bases, and 15 bases lay between the germline ends. The germline V gene has CDR1 SGHVS and CDR2 FQNEAQ. CDR3 size: 17 residues.

This sequence joins TRBV5-4 and TRBJ2-2; 10 nucleotides match TRBD1. V was clipped by 4 bases and J by 3 bases; unmatched bases: 3. CDR3 length: 15 amino acids. In germline, CDR1 is SGHNT, CDR2 YYREEE (reference sequence). The CDR3 DNA reads as TGTGCCAGCAGCCCCGGACAGGGGGACACCGGGGAGCTGTTTTTT. Its translation is CASSPGQGDTGELFF.

This clone has a single count. The chain combines TRBV29-1 with TRBJ1-1; 7 bases line up with TRBD1. Germline V gene sequence: CDR1 SQVTM, CDR2 ANQGSEA. The CDR3 covers 12 residues. The junction had 7 bases not matched to a gene; V was cut back by 4 bases and J by 8 bases. CDR3 nucleotides: TGCAGCGTTGTTTTAGGACAGGAGGAAGCTTTCTTT. Encoded protein: CSVVLGQEEAFF.

V is TRBV28 and J is TRBJ2-2, with TRBD2 identical over 8 bases. The CDR3 contains 15 residues. V shed 6 bases, J shed 4 bases, and the junction held 7 bases outside the gene matches. The V gene's germline CDR1 is MDHEN and CDR2 SYDVKM. CDR3 coding DNA: TGTGCCAGCAGCCACGGGACTAGAGCCACCGGGGAGCTGTTTTTT. Amino acid sequence: CASSHGTRATGELFF.

This sequence joins TRBV7-9 and TRBJ1-1; D remains unclear. The germline CDR1 and CDR2 sequences are SEHNR and FQNEAQ (reference sequence). This CDR3 region has 14 residues. The germline V and J ends were trimmed by 2 bases and 8 bases, with 15 bases remaining between them. Here the CDR3 reads CASSLSGNPGEAFF. The CDR3 nucleotides read TGTGCCAGCAGCTTATCTGGTAATCCGGGAGAAGCTTTCTTT.

The chain carries TRBV5-1 and TRBJ1-2; 9 bases fit TRBD1. Germline V gene lookup returns CDR1 SGHRS and CDR2 YFSETQ. Trimming at V came to 3 bases and at J to 8 bases, leaving 2 bases not matched to a gene. The CDR3 length is 12 residues. The CDR3 coding sequence is TGCGCCAGCAGCTGGACAGGGGAGGGCTACACCTTC. This translates into CASSWTGEGYTF.

In this sample, this clone turned up once. This chain uses TRBV10-3 with TRBJ2-3; D is possibly TRBD1 (6 bases). Germline V gives CDR1 ENHRY, CDR2 SYGVKD. The CDR3 spans 16 residues. V lost 7 bases and J lost 0, with 17 bases in between. The chain's CDR3 is CAITEYRVLSTDTQYF. CDR3 nucleotide sequence: TGTGCCATCACCGAATACAGGGTTTTAAGCACAGATACGCAGTATTTT.

The V call is TRBV28, the J call TRBJ1-4; D perhaps matches TRBD1 (5 bases). The CDR3 consists of 14 residues. The germline V and J ends were trimmed by 3 bases and 7 bases, with 12 bases remaining between them. Germline V gene lookup returns CDR1 MDHEN and CDR2 SYDVKM. The chain's CDR3 is CASSFQGRGEKLFF. For the CDR3, the DNA is TGTGCCAGCAGTTTCCAGGGCCGGGGTGAAAAACTGTTTTTT.

This rearrangement joins TRBV7-9 to TRBJ1-2, with unresolved D. Germline lookup yields CDR1 SEHNR and CDR2 FQNEAQ (reference sequence). Trimming took 1 base from V and 4 from J, leaving 4 bases between them. The CDR3 runs 12 residues. CDR3 sequence reads: CASSLDAYGYTF. In nucleotides, the CDR3 is TGTGCCAGCAGCTTAGATGCCTATGGCTACACCTTC.

The rearrangement uses TRBV30 and TRBJ1-5; tentatively, D is TRBD1 (5 bases). The CDR3 totals 13 residues. V lost 0 bases and J 6 bases, leaving 9 bases between the germline ends. From germline, CDR1 is GTSNPN and CDR2 SVGIG (reference sequence). The CDR3, as DNA: TGTGCCTGGAGTGTGCAGGGAGGTCAGCCCCAGCATTTT. As protein: CAWSVQGGQPQHF. The full variable domain, its missing parts supplied by reference TRBV30 and TRBJ1-5, is SQTIHQWPATLVQPVGSPLSLECTVEGTSNPNLYWYRQAAGRGLQLLFYSVGIGQISSEVPQNLSASRPQDRQFILSSKKLLLSDSGFYLCAWSVQGGQPQHFGDGTRLSIL.

This sequence joins TRBV28 and TRBJ2-7, with a possible D match to TRBD2 (7 bases). Germline-derived CDR1 and CDR2 are MDHEN and SYDVKM. The CDR3 is 13 residues long. The V gene lost 6 bases and the J gene lost 2 bases, with 11 bases spanning the gap. The CDR3 here is CASRTGGPYEQYF. The CDR3 region has the DNA TGTGCCAGCAGGACCGGGGGGCCCTACGAGCAGTACTTC.

The V gene is TRBV18, the J gene TRBJ2-3; D gene unclear. CDR1 and CDR2 from the germline V gene are KGHSH and LQKENI. CDR3 size: 12 residues. The V end was cut by 1 base, the J end by 4 bases, with 3 bases between. As DNA, the CDR3 is TGTGCCAGCTCACCACGACCAGATACGCAGTATTTT. Its translation: CASSPRPDTQYF.

V gene TRBV30 combines with J gene TRBJ1-3, with a weak D call TRBD1 (5 bases). The V end lost 3 bases, the J end lost 7 bases, and 13 bases lay between the germline ends. Germline assignment: CDR1 GTSNPN and CDR2 SVGIG (reference sequence). The CDR3 extends over 13 amino acids. As DNA, the CDR3 is TGTGCCTGGAGCTTCGGGGGGTGGAACACCATATATTTT. Protein sequence: CAWSFGGWNTIYF.